The rows below give T cell receptor beta chains drawn from one sample of a study of radiation and T cells in renal cell carcinoma. The table came from immunoSEQ multiplex PCR; TCRdb's copy has only in-frame clones and leaves some out. The data show 130,000 to 150,000 clones, with roughly 90% seen just once and under 20% held by the top ten. Sequenced material: blood, taken from a patient whose treatment included radiotherapy and nephrectomy. Receptor source: a woman aged 45-65 years with renal cell carcinoma. Each CDR3 is given with its conserved first and last residue. The D gene is left open where the match is weak. Not all rows give a size; the values are once, few, many and, for expanded clones, a class.

j_call,clone_size,d_call,v_call,cdr3_nt,cdr3_aa
TRBJ1-5,NA,NA,TRBV19,TGTGCCAGTAGCCTTAGCGGTCAGCCCCAGCATTTT,CASSLSGQPQHF
TRBJ1-1,few,TRBD1,TRBV30,TGTGCCTGGAGTGTATGGGCGCAGGGGGCTGAAGCTTTCTTT,CAWSVWAQGAEAFF
TRBJ1-2,NA,TRBD1,TRBV7-9,TGTGCCAGCAGCTTACTGTTCTCAGGGGGTGGACGAGATGGCTACACCTTC,CASSLLFSGGGRDGYTF
TRBJ2-1,NA,NA,TRBV5-1,TGCGCCAGCAGCTTGGAAGGGGTTGCCTACAATGAGCAGTTCTTC,CASSLEGVAYNEQFF
TRBJ2-7,few,TRBD2,TRBV15,TGTGCCACCAGCAGAGATGGGGTAACTAGCGGGAATCGGGACTACGAGCAGTACTTC,CATSRDGVTSGNRDYEQYF
TRBJ1-6,NA,NA,TRBV11-3,TGTGCCAGCAGCCGGGACCTTAATTCACCCCTCCACTTT,CASSRDLNSPLHF
TRBJ1-2,NA,NA,TRBV6-5,TGTGCCAGCAGTGAGGGAAACTATGGCTACACCTTC,CASSEGNYGYTF
TRBJ2-3,NA,TRBD2,TRBV7-2,TGTGCCAGCAAACAGATTTCGGGACTAGCGACAGATACGCAGTATTTT,CASKQISGLATDTQYF
TRBJ1-1,once,NA,TRBV7-2,TGTGCCAGCAGCTTAGAGGCGGGCAGCGCCTATGAAGCTTTCTTT,CASSLEAGSAYEAFF
TRBJ2-6,NA,TRBD1,TRBV19,TGTGCCAGTAGTATAGCCAGGGGGTCCTCTGGGGCCAACGTCCTGACTTTC,CASSIARGSSGANVLTF
TRBJ1-1,few,TRBD1,TRBV7-8,TGTGCCAGCAGCAAACAGGGGGTGGCCACTGAAGCTTTCTTT,CASSKQGVATEAFF
TRBJ1-3,NA,NA,TRBV28,TGTGCCAGCAGTCCCCAGACAGAAATTTCGGGAAACACCATATATTTT,CASSPQTEISGNTIYF
TRBJ2-2,NA,NA,TRBV27,TGTGCCAGCAGTTTATATAGAGAGGACAGCCTCACCGGGGAGCTGTTTTTT,CASSLYREDSLTGELFF
TRBJ1-2,few,TRBD1,TRBV6-5,TGTGCCAGCAGTTCGACAGGGGCCTATGGCTACACCTTC,CASSSTGAYGYTF
TRBJ2-1,NA,TRBD2,TRBV28,TGTGCCAGTTCGGGAATAGCGGGGGGGAATGAGCAGTTCTTC,CASSGIAGGNEQFF
TRBJ1-1,NA,NA,TRBV15,TGTGCCACCAGCAGGGCAGAGGTCACTGAAGCTTTCTTT,CATSRAEVTEAFF
TRBJ2-3,NA,NA,TRBV4-1,TGCGCCAGCAGCCCCGAGGCAGATACGCAGTATTTT,CASSPEADTQYF
TRBJ1-2,NA,NA,TRBV4-3,TGCGCCAGCAGCCAAGATTCGGGGTCCTATGGCTACACCTTC,CASSQDSGSYGYTF
TRBJ2-7,NA,TRBD1,TRBV7-2,TGTGCCAGCAGCTTTGGGACAGGGGCCTACGAGCAGTACTTC,CASSFGTGAYEQYF
TRBJ2-3,NA,NA,TRBV27,TGTGCCAGCACCAGGGGGGGGCCGTATCAAGATACGCAGTATTTT,CASTRGGPYQDTQYF
TRBJ2-7,NA,TRBD1,TRBV7-9,TGTGCCAGCAGCAAGATGACAGGGGGAACCTACGAGCAGTACTTC,CASSKMTGGTYEQYF
TRBJ2-7,NA,NA,TRBV6-1,TGTGCCAGCAGCGGCCTATACGAGCAGTACTTC,CASSGLYEQYF
TRBJ1-1,NA,NA,TRBV27,TGTGCCAGCAGTTTATCGGGCGAGAGATTCACTGAAGCTTTCTTT,CASSLSGERFTEAFF
TRBJ1-1,NA,NA,TRBV15,TGTGCCACCAGCAGAGATGTTTGGACGAATGCTGAAGCTTTCTTT,CATSRDVWTNAEAFF
TRBJ2-1,NA,NA,TRBV5-1,TGCGCCAGCAGCTTTCTGGGGGGAGAGTACAATGAGCAGTTCTTC,CASSFLGGEYNEQFF
TRBJ2-7,NA,TRBD2,TRBV7-8,TGTGCCAGCAGCTTAGCGTGGGAGGGGCAGTACTTC,CASSLAWEGQYF
TRBJ2-7,NA,NA,TRBV29-1,TGCAGCGTTGGGAGTGGGGACACTAGGGCCTACGAGCAGTACTTC,CSVGSGDTRAYEQYF
TRBJ1-4,NA,NA,TRBV11-2,TGTGCCAGCAGCCACACTGCAACTAATGAAAAACTGTTTTTT,CASSHTATNEKLFF
TRBJ2-1,NA,NA,TRBV5-1,TGCGCCAGCAGCCCGGACCTTTTCAATGAGCAGTTCTTC,CASSPDLFNEQFF
TRBJ1-4,few,NA,TRBV7-9,TGTGCCAGCAGCTGGTCTGCAACTAATGAAAAACTGTTTTTT,CASSWSATNEKLFF
TRBJ1-2,NA,NA,TRBV5-1,TGCGCCAGCAGCTTGACTGGTATTAACTATGGCTACACCTTC,CASSLTGINYGYTF
TRBJ1-3,NA,NA,TRBV29-1,TGCAGCGTTGTGGATGCCTCTGGAAACACCATATATTTT,CSVVDASGNTIYF
TRBJ1-1,few,NA,TRBV2,TGTGCCAGCAGGGCAGGGAGAACGCCTGAAGCTTTCTTT,CASRAGRTPEAFF
TRBJ2-3,once,TRBD1,TRBV28,TGTGCCAGCAGTTCAAGTTGGGGGACAGGGCGACCAGATACGCAGTATTTT,CASSSSWGTGRPDTQYF
TRBJ2-2,NA,NA,TRBV6-6,TGTGCCAGCAGTTACCCCACCGGGGAGCTGTTTTTT,CASSYPTGELFF
TRBJ1-3,NA,NA,TRBV7-2,TGTGCCAGCAGCTGGGGGTCAGTCCACTCTGGAAACACCATATATTTT,CASSWGSVHSGNTIYF
TRBJ1-2,once,TRBD1,TRBV6-6,TGTGCCAGCAGTTACCCCCGGGACAGGGTTGGAGGCTACACCTTC,CASSYPRDRVGGYTF
TRBJ1-1,NA,NA,TRBV6-5,TGTGCCAGCAGTTACCGAGGGAACACTGAAGCTTTCTTT,CASSYRGNTEAFF
TRBJ2-5,NA,TRBD2,TRBV6-1,TGTGCCAGCAGTGCTAGCGGGGGACAAGAGACCCAGTACTTC,CASSASGGQETQYF
TRBJ2-2,once,TRBD2,TRBV25-1,TGTGCCAGCAGTGAACCTGCTGGAGCGGGAGGTTCGGGCGGGGAGCTGTTTTTT,CASSEPAGAGGSGGELFF
TRBJ2-5,NA,TRBD1,TRBV7-2,TGTGCCAGCAGCTTAGGGTCAGGGGGTGCGGAGACCCAGTACTTC,CASSLGSGGAETQYF
TRBJ1-5,few,NA,TRBV6-5,TGTGCCAGCAGTTCCCTTGACAATCTTAGCAATCAGCCCCAGCATTTT,CASSSLDNLSNQPQHF
TRBJ1-5,NA,TRBD1,TRBV4-3,TGCGCCAGCAGCCACACCCGGACAGGGGTTCAGCCCCAGCATTTT,CASSHTRTGVQPQHF
TRBJ2-1,NA,TRBD2,TRBV4-3,TGCGCCAGCAGCTATGAGGTGATGGGGACTAGCGGGGGCCCGATCTTATACAATGAGCAGTTCTTC,CASSYEVMGTSGGPILYNEQFF
TRBJ1-5,NA,NA,TRBV7-9,TGTGCCAGCAGCCAAAACCCATACCAGCCCCAGCATTTT,CASSQNPYQPQHF
TRBJ1-3,NA,TRBD1,TRBV2,TGTGCCAGCAGTGAATGGGGGACAGGGACAGGAAACACCATATATTTT,CASSEWGTGTGNTIYF
TRBJ2-1,few,NA,TRBV19,TGTGCCAGTAGTATTGACTCATTCAATGAGCAGTTCTTC,CASSIDSFNEQFF
TRBJ1-1,NA,TRBD1,TRBV4-2,TGTGCCAGCAGCCAGGACGGACAGGGGGCCTTCAGAGAAGCTTTCTTT,CASSQDGQGAFREAFF
TRBJ1-2,NA,NA,TRBV9,TGTGCCAGCAGCGTCCAAGCCTGGTCCACAGGTACAGGCGGCTACACCTTC,CASSVQAWSTGTGGYTF
TRBJ2-7,few,TRBD2,TRBV2,TGTGCCAGCAGGGCGAGAGCGGGGGGTGGCGAGCAGTACTTC,CASRARAGGGEQYF
TRBJ2-3,NA,NA,TRBV7-2,TGTGCCAGCAGCTCCACTGGCGGGAATACGCAGTATTTT,CASSSTGGNTQYF
TRBJ2-7,NA,NA,TRBV2,TGTGCCAGTGCAGGTAACCTCTACGAGCAGTACTTC,CASAGNLYEQYF
TRBJ2-2,NA,TRBD2,TRBV7-9,TGTGCCAGCAGCGGAAGCGGGAGGTCGACCGGGGAGCTGTTTTTT,CASSGSGRSTGELFF
TRBJ1-2,NA,NA,TRBV4-3,TGCGCCAGCAGCCAAGTCGGGGGGGCGAAGAAAGGCTACACCTTC,CASSQVGGAKKGYTF
TRBJ1-6,once,NA,TRBV4-3,TGCGCCAGCAGCCAAGATACGGGAGGAACCCTCCACTTT,CASSQDTGGTLHF
TRBJ1-4,NA,NA,TRBV2,TGTGCCAGCTCCCCGGACAGCGCGCGGCGAGAAAAACTGTTTTTT,CASSPDSARREKLFF
TRBJ2-7,NA,TRBD2,TRBV28,TGTGCCGCAACGGAGCGGGGTTTCTCCTACGAGCAGTACTTC,CAATERGFSYEQYF